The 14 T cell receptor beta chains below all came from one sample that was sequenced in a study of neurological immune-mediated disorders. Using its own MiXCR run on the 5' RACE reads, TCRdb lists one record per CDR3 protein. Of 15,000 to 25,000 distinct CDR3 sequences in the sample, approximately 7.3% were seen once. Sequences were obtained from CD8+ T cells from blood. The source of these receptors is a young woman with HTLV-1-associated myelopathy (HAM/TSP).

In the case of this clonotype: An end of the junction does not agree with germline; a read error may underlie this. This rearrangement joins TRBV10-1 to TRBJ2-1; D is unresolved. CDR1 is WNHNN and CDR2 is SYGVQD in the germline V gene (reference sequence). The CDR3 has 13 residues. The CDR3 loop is CASSKSRVYEQLF. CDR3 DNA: TGCGCCAGCAGTAAGTCTAGGGTTTATGAGCAGTTATTC.

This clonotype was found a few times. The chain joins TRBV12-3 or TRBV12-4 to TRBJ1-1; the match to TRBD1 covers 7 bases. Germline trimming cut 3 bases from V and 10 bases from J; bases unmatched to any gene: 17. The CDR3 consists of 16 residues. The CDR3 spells CASSFLGLSGDRGAFF. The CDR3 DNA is TGTGCCAGCAGTTTTCTTGGTTTATCAGGGGACAGAGGAGCTTTCTTT.

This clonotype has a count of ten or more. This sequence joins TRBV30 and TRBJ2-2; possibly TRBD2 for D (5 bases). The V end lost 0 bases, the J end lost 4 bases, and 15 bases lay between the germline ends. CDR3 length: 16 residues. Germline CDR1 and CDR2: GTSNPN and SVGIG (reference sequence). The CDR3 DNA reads TGTGCCTGGAGTGTACGTTATGGACTGTTCACCGGGGAGCTGTTTTTT. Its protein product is CAWSVRYGLFTGELFF. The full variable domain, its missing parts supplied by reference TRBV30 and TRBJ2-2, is SQTIHQWPATLVQPVGSPLSLECTVEGTSNPNLYWYRQAAGRGLQLLFYSVGIGQISSEVPQNLSASRPQDRQFILSSKKLLLSDSGFYLCAWSVRYGLFTGELFFGEGSRLTVL.

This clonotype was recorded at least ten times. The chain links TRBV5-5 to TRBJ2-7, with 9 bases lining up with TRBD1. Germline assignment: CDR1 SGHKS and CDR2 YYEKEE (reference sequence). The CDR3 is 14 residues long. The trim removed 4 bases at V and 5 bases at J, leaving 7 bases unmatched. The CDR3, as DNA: TGTGCCAGCAGCGTTGGGGGACAGGGAAACGAGCAGTACTTC. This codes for CASSVGGQGNEQYF.

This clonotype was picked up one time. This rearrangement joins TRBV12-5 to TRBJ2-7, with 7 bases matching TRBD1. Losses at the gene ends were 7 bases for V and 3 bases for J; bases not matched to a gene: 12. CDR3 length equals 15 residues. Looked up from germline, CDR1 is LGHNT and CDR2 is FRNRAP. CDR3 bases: TGTGCTAGTGCTCGAGGAGGTCCAGGGGGCTACGAGCAGTACTTC. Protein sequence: CASARGGPGGYEQYF. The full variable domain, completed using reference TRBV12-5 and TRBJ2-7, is DARVTQTPRHKVTEMGQEVTMRCQPILGHNTVFWYRQTMMQGLELLAYFRNRAPLDDSGMPKDRFSAEMPDATLATLKIQPSEPRDSAVYFCASARGGPGGYEQYFGPGTRLTVT.

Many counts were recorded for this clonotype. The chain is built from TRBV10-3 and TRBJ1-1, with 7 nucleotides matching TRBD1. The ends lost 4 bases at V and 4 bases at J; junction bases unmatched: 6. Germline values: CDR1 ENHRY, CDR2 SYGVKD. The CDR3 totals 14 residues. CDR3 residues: CAISGGTDPTEAFF. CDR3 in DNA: TGTGCCATCAGTGGAGGGACAGATCCCACTGAAGCTTTCTTT.

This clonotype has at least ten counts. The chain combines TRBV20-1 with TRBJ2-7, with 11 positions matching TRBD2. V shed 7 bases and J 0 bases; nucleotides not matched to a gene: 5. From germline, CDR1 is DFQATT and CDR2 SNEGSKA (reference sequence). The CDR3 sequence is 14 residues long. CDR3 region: CSVPSGGPSYEQYF. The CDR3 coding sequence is TGCAGTGTTCCTAGCGGGGGGCCCTCCTACGAGCAGTACTTC.

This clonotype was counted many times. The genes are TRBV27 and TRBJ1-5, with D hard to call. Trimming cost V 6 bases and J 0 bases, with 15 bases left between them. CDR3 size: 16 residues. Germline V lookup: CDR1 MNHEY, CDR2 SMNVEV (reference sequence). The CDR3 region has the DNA TGTGCCAGCAGCCCTCGGACTCCTGTTAGCAATCAGCCCCAGCATTTT. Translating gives CASSPRTPVSNQPQHF.

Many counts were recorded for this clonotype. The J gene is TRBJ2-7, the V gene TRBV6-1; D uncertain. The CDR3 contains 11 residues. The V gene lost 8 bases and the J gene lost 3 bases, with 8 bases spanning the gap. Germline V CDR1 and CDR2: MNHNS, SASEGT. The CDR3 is CASEIGYEQYF. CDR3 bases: TGTGCCAGCGAGATCGGCTACGAGCAGTACTTC.

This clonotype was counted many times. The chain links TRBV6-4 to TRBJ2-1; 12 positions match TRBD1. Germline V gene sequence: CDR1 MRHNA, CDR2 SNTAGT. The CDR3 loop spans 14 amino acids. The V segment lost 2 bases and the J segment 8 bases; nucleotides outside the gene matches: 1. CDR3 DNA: TGTGCCAGCAGTGACGGGACAGGGGGCGATGAGCAGTTCTTC. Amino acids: CASSDGTGGDEQFF.

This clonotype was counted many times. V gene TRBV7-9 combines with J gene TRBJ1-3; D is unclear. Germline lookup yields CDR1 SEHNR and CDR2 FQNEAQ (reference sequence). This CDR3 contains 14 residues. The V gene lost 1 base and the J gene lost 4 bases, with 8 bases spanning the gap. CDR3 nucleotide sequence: TGTGCCAGCAGCTTAGAAGGGCCGGGAAACACCATATATTTT. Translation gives CASSLEGPGNTIYF.

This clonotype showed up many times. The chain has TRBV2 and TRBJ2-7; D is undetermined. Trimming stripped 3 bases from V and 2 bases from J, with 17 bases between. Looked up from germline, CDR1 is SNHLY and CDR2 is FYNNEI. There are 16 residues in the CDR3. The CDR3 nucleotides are TGTGCCAGCAGTGACGATCGCCTACTTCAGGCCTACGAGCAGTACTTC. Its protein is CASSDDRLLQAYEQYF.

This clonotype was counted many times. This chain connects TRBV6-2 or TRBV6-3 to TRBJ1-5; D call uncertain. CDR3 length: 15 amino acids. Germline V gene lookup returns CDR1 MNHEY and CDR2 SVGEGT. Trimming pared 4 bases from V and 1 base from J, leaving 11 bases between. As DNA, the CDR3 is TGTGCCAGCAGTTCAGGTGTTCGGAGCAATCAGCCCCAGCATTTT. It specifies CASSSGVRSNQPQHF.

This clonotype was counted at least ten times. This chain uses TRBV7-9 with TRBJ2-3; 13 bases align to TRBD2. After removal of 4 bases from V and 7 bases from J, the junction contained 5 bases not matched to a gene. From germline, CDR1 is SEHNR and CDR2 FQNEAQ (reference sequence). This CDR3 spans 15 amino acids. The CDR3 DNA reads TGTGCCAGCAGCTCCTGGACTAGCGGGGGCAATACGCAGTATTTT. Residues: CASSSWTSGGNTQYF.